This T cell receptor (beta chain) was sequenced during a study of shared clonotypes between healthy human individuals. Study overall: In total, the donors were two women and three men aged 18 to 49.

V shed 8 bases and J 5 bases; nucleotides not matched to a gene: 5. The CDR3 is 13 residues long. Germline CDR1 and CDR2: SNHLY and FYNNEI. On this clone: Antigen specificity is unknown.

Study conclusions and caveats: At large depth, rarefaction still showed sorted-subset sequencing to be incomplete.

Sequenced by immunoSEQ multiplex PCR; TCRdb stores in-frame clones only, minus some. The sample shows approximately 1,000,000 clones, roughly 74% of them seen only once. The receptor's source is a man aged 18 to 29 in good health. Some clones in this sample may be carry-over from other donors' samples. The chain couples TRBV2 to TRBJ2-3, with 9 nucleotides matching TRBD2. What was sequenced was memory CD4+ T cells from PBMCs. Subset of the sample: CD45RA-negative fraction. The CDR3 protein is CASRREGQDTQYF. As DNA, the CDR3 is TGTGCCAGCCGGCGGGAGGGCCAAGATACGCAGTATTTT.